This passage covers 18 T cell receptor beta chains from one sample sequenced in a study of blood T cells in healthy people across ages. The second PCR ran about 6 to 11 cycles with a sample-barcoded 5' primer and J-beta primers. A single record per CDR3 protein comes from TCRdb applying MiXCR to the 5' RACE reads. The sample has about 1.8 million distinct CDR3 sequences, approximately 50% seen once. Sequencing input: blood. Receptor source: a woman aged 40 to 50 in good health.

For this clonotype: At one boundary the junction diverges from the germline segment, which might be a read error. This chain links TRBV4-2 with TRBJ2-1; 10 bases are shared with TRBD2. Germline values: CDR1 LGHNA, CDR2 YNFKEQ. This CDR3 has 16 amino acids. The CDR3 coding sequence is TGTGCCAGCAGCCAAGCGTCTAGCGGGAGTTTGAATGGGCAGTTCTTC. It encodes CASSQASSGSLNGQFF.

The chain is built from TRBV28 and TRBJ1-6; 7 positions match TRBD1. Germline V lookup: CDR1 MDHEN, CDR2 SYDVKM. The CDR3 sequence is 15 residues long. V gave up 8 bases and J gave up 3 bases; unmatched junction bases: 7. The CDR3 loop is CASAGQPNYNSPLHF. The DNA of the CDR3 is TGTGCCAGCGCGGGACAGCCTAACTATAATTCACCCCTCCACTTT. Drawing the rest from reference TRBV28 and TRBJ1-6, the complete variable domain is DVKVTQSSRYLVKRTGEKVFLECVQDMDHENMFWYRQDPGLGLRLIYFSYDVKMKEKGDIPEGYSVSREKKERFSLILESASTNQTSMYLCASAGQPNYNSPLHFGNGTRLTVT.

This clonotype occurred a few times. The V gene is TRBV4-1, the J gene TRBJ2-7; 8 bases are a match to TRBD2. J gave up 4 bases and V 3 bases, and 11 bases lay outside the gene matches. Germline lookup yields CDR1 MGHRA and CDR2 YSYEKL. This CDR3 region has 16 residues. The CDR3 DNA reads TGCGCCAGCAGCCATACCACCAGCGGGGGAGGTTACGAGCAGTACTTC. Amino acids: CASSHTTSGGGYEQYF.

V usage is TRBV6-2 or TRBV6-3 and J usage is TRBJ2-3; 11 bases fit TRBD2. V trimming: 3 bases; J trimming: 5 bases; junction bases outside the gene matches: 16. This CDR3 region has 19 residues. The V gene's germline CDR1 is MNHEY and CDR2 SVGEGT. The CDR3 nucleotides are TGTGCCAGCAGTTATCCCCTCTCCTATAGCGGGGGGGCCCTAGATACGCAGTATTTT. Translating gives CASSYPLSYSGGALDTQYF.

The chain recombines TRBV27 with TRBJ1-1, with D maybe TRBD1 (6 bases). From germline, CDR1 is MNHEY and CDR2 SMNVEV (reference sequence). CDR3 length equals 15 residues. The V end lost 6 bases, the J end lost 0 bases, and 14 bases lay between the germline ends. CDR3 amino acids: CASSYNGQMNTEAFF. In DNA form, the CDR3 reads TGTGCCAGCAGCTACAACGGACAGATGAACACTGAAGCTTTCTTT.

This sequence joins TRBV5-1 and TRBJ2-7, with TRBD1 identical over 12 bases. Germline trimming cut 1 base from V and 5 bases from J; bases unmatched to any gene: 4. The CDR3 covers 15 residues. Per germline, CDR1 SGHRS and CDR2 YFSETQ. The CDR3 DNA is TGCGCCAGCAGCTTGTTGGGACAGGGGGCGAACGAGCAGTACTTC. Translated: CASSLLGQGANEQYF.

This rearrangement joins TRBV4-2 to TRBJ1-2; 8 bases line up with TRBD1. This CDR3 contains 15 residues. The V and J ends lost 0 bases and 5 bases, in that order; junction bases with no gene match: 5. Germline CDR1 and CDR2: LGHNA and YNFKEQ. CDR3 region: CASSQETGGQYGYTF. CDR3 in DNA: TGTGCCAGCAGCCAAGAAACAGGGGGTCAGTATGGCTACACCTTC.

The DNA of the CDR3 is TGTGCCAGCAGCTTCCGGGACAGGGGAAACTCTGGGGCCAACGTCCTGACTTTC. Translated: CASSFRDRGNSGANVLTF. The chain employs TRBV7-2 and TRBJ2-6; TRBD1 aligns across 10 bases. Germline CDR1 SGHTA, CDR2 FQGNSA. The CDR3 totals 18 residues. With 3 bases clipped from V and 0 bases from J, the junction kept 5 bases outside the gene matches.

This clonotype was found once. This chain uses TRBV2 with TRBJ2-1, with D hard to call. Germline V gene sequence: CDR1 SNHLY, CDR2 FYNNEI. There are 11 residues in the CDR3. V lost 8 bases, J lost 8 bases, and 10 bases lay in between. The CDR3 region has the DNA TGTGCCAGCCTCAGGCCCGATGAGCAGTTCTTC. Encoded protein: CASLRPDEQFF.

Here the CDR3 DNA reads TGTGCCAGCAGCCCGGGACTAGCGGGGGGGGAAGACCAAGAGACCCAGTACTTC. It is translated as CASSPGLAGGEDQETQYF. The chain recombines TRBV7-9 with TRBJ2-5; TRBD2 matches at 16 bases. The CDR3 runs to 18 residues. Germline CDR1 SEHNR, CDR2 FQNEAQ (reference sequence). J lost 0 bases, V lost 5 bases, and 6 bases had no gene match.

The rearrangement uses TRBV7-6 and TRBJ2-1; 9 bases map to TRBD2. Judging by the DNA end, TRBJ2-7 fits better; the J call may be wrong. Germline CDR1 is SGHVS and CDR2 is FNYEAQ. CDR3 length equals 16 residues. CDR3 sequence: CASSPDLAGTAYEQYF. CDR3 bases: TGTGCCAGCAGCCCCGACCTAGCGGGGACCGCCTACGAGCAGTACTTC.

The V and J genes are TRBV5-1 and TRBJ1-2; the match to TRBD1 covers 9 bases. This CDR3 has 14 residues. Trimming took 6 bases from V and 5 from J; bases not matched to a gene: 8. Germline-derived CDR1 and CDR2 are SGHRS and YFSETQ. Here the CDR3 reads CASTGDREGYGYTF. For the CDR3, the DNA is TGCGCCAGCACCGGGGACAGGGAAGGTTATGGCTACACCTTC.

The chain carries TRBV11-2 and TRBJ2-2; D call uncertain. Per germline, CDR1 SGHAT and CDR2 FQNNGV. The CDR3 has 14 amino acids. With 8 bases removed from V and 2 bases from J, the gap between germline ends came to 12 bases. CDR3 sequence (DNA): TGTGCCAGCGGCCGACCCCCTAACACCGGGGAGCTGTTTTTT. Its protein is CASGRPPNTGELFF.

V gene TRBV14 combines with J gene TRBJ1-2; 7 bases align to TRBD1. The CDR3 covers 16 residues. The germline V gene has CDR1 SGHDN and CDR2 FVKESK. With V trimmed by 2 bases and J by 4 bases, 10 bases remained unmatched. The CDR3 nucleotides are TGTGCCAGCAGCCAACAGGGGGGACCCTTGGGCTATGGCTACACCTTC. This encodes CASSQQGGPLGYGYTF.

This chain uses TRBV20-1 with TRBJ2-3; D possibly corresponds to TRBD2 (5 bases). The germline V gene has CDR1 DFQATT and CDR2 SNEGSKA (reference sequence). V was clipped by 5 bases and J by 6 bases, with 9 bases between them. This CDR3 region has 11 residues. The CDR3 region is CSALIADTQYF. The CDR3 nucleotides read TGCAGTGCTTTGATAGCGGATACGCAGTATTTT.

This clonotype showed up just a few times. V usage is TRBV7-8 and J usage is TRBJ2-7, with a tentative D call TRBD1 (5 bases). Germline V gives CDR1 SGHVS, CDR2 FQNEAQ. Trimming stripped 1 base from V and 0 bases from J, with 7 bases between. This CDR3 comprises 14 residues. The CDR3 nucleotides are TGTGCCAGCAGCTTAGTCAGGGTCTCCTACGAGCAGTACTTC. Translated, it gives CASSLVRVSYEQYF.

This chain connects TRBV5-1 to TRBJ2-1, with unresolved D. This CDR3 has 13 amino acids. V lost 6 bases and J lost 6, with 13 bases in between. Per the germline V gene, CDR1 is SGHRS and CDR2 is YFSETQ. This chain's CDR3 is CASNSQESNEQFF. The CDR3 DNA is TGCGCCAGCAACTCCCAGGAATCCAATGAGCAGTTCTTC.

This chain connects TRBV6-2 or TRBV6-3 to TRBJ2-7; 9 bases map to TRBD2. The J segment lost 4 bases and the V segment lost 6 bases, leaving 16 bases of the junction unmatched. Germline loops: CDR1 MNHEY, CDR2 SVGEGT. The CDR3 spans 17 residues. The CDR3 spells CASSSTRSSGAMYEQYF. CDR3 coding DNA: TGTGCCAGCAGCTCAACGAGGTCTAGCGGGGCCATGTACGAGCAGTACTTC.